Shown below are 12 T cell receptor beta chains from a single sample sequenced in a study of identical twins. TCRdb passed the 5' RACE reads through MiXCR, listing each CDR3 protein once. Of around 230,000 distinct CDR3 sequences in the sample, roughly 9.4% were seen once. What was sequenced was memory (CD45RO+) T cells sorted from blood. These receptors originate from a young woman in good health.

This clonotype appeared a few times. The chain has TRBV19 and TRBJ2-1; no firm D call. There are 13 residues in the CDR3. Looked up from germline, CDR1 is LNHDA and CDR2 is SQIVND (reference sequence). V lost 5 bases and J 7 bases, leaving 12 bases between the germline ends. For the CDR3, the DNA is TGTGCCAGTAGTCCCCAGGCGTTGAATGAGCAGTTCTTC. Its translation: CASSPQALNEQFF.

This clonotype was seen a few times. Here the CDR3 DNA reads TGTGCCAGCAGCATACAACGGGTTACAGGGGGCTACAATGAGCAGTTCTTC. Its translation: CASSIQRVTGGYNEQFF. The V and J genes are TRBV6-1 and TRBJ2-1; 8 positions match TRBD1. CDR1 and CDR2 from the germline V gene are MNHNS and SASEGT. The CDR3 has 17 amino acids. The ends lost 6 bases at V and 3 bases at J; junction bases unmatched: 13.

In this sample, this clonotype turned up a few times. The CDR3: CASSSGPTNEKLFF. Written as DNA, the CDR3 is TGTGCCAGCAGCTCCGGGCCAACTAATGAAAAACTGTTTTTT. The chain combines TRBV7-3 with TRBJ1-4; D gene uncertain. Per the germline V gene, CDR1 is SGHTA and CDR2 is FQGTGA. The CDR3 spans 14 residues. V lost 4 bases, J lost 0 bases, and 6 bases lay in between. Variable domain in full (rest from reference TRBV7-3 and TRBJ1-4): GAGVSQTPSNKVTEKGKYVELRCDPISGHTALYWYRQSLGQGPEFLIYFQGTGAADDSGLPNDRFFAVRPEGSVSTLKIQRTERGDSAVYLCASSSGPTNEKLFFGSGTQLSVL.

J is TRBJ2-1 and V is TRBV12-3 or TRBV12-4; D is unclear. This CDR3 spans 12 amino acids. The V gene lost 0 bases and the J gene lost 13 bases, with 10 bases spanning the gap. The CDR3 region is CASSLALGRQFF. The DNA of the CDR3 is TGTGCCAGCAGTTTAGCGCTCGGAAGACAGTTCTTC.

The chain couples TRBV6-2 or TRBV6-3 to TRBJ2-1; 11 bases line up with TRBD2. Germline V gives CDR1 MNHEY, CDR2 SVGEGT. V was clipped by 7 bases and J by 4 bases; unmatched bases: 6. The CDR3 is 15 residues long. CDR3 residues: CASIAGGPRYNEQFF. CDR3 sequence (DNA): TGTGCCAGCATAGCGGGAGGGCCTCGATACAATGAGCAGTTCTTC.

The V call is TRBV5-1, the J call TRBJ1-2, with D uncertain. The length of the CDR3 is 13 residues. Germline loops: CDR1 SGHRS, CDR2 YFSETQ. The ends were cut back, 4 bases at V and 5 bases at J, with 12 bases in the middle. CDR3 in amino acids: CASSPVGDYGYTF. CDR3 nucleotide sequence: TGCGCCAGCAGCCCCGTGGGTGATTATGGCTACACCTTC.

There are a few counts of this clonotype. This chain uses TRBV7-9 with TRBJ2-7, with a possible D match to TRBD2 (6 bases). The V and J ends lost 5 bases and 1 base respectively, with 18 bases between them. The CDR3 spans 16 residues. Per the germline V gene, CDR1 is SEHNR and CDR2 is FQNEAQ (reference sequence). CDR3 in DNA: TGTGCCAGCAGCCTCTACAGCGGGCGCCGTTCCTACGAGCAGTACTTC. Its translation is CASSLYSGRRSYEQYF. Looking up the rest from reference TRBV7-9 and TRBJ2-7 gives the full variable domain: DTGVSQNPRHKITKRGQNVTFRCDPISEHNRLYWYRQTLGQGPEFLTYFQNEAQLEKSRLLSDRFSAERPKGSFSTLEIQRTEQGDSAMYLCASSLYSGRRSYEQYFGPGTRLTVT.

The rearrangement uses TRBV29-1 and TRBJ2-7, with a possible D match to TRBD2 (6 bases). The CDR3 sequence is 13 residues long. Trimming took 4 bases from V and 3 from J, leaving 13 bases between them. CDR1 SQVTM and CDR2 ANQGSEA come from the germline V gene. The CDR3 reads CSVVSAGYYEQYF. The DNA of the CDR3 is TGCAGCGTTGTTTCGGCGGGGTACTACGAGCAGTACTTC.

The rearrangement links TRBV5-1 to TRBJ1-4; 9 positions match TRBD1. CDR1 and CDR2 from the germline V gene are SGHRS and YFSETQ. Losses at the gene ends were 0 bases for V and 8 bases for J; bases not matched to a gene: 5. This CDR3 is 15 amino acids long. Written as DNA, the CDR3 is TGCGCCAGCAGCTTGGGGGACAGGGACGGCGAAAAACTGTTTTTT. Amino acids: CASSLGDRDGEKLFF.

Points on this clonotype: Since the CDR3 does not end with the conserved phenylalanine or tryptophan, this likely comes from a read error. The limits of the CDR3 on the DNA are not certain, so only TCRdb's listed CDR3 is given. V gene TRBV2 combines with J gene TRBJ2-1; TRBD1 is the table's D call, not checked against the DNA. Germline CDR1 SNHLY, CDR2 FYNNEI. Inclusive of both ends, the CDR3 amounts to 12 amino acids. CDR3 sequence reads: CASSPHGGEMGL.

This clonotype was observed a handful of times. The chain combines TRBV7-2 with TRBJ1-1; D gene ambiguous. The V and J ends lost 5 bases and 7 bases respectively, with 17 bases between them. Germline loops: CDR1 SGHTA, CDR2 FQGNSA. The CDR3 sequence is 14 residues long. CDR3 nucleotide sequence: TGTGCCAGCAGCCCAAGGGTAGGCGAAGGTGAAGCTTTCTTT. Translated, it gives CASSPRVGEGEAFF.

This clonotype was detected a few times. The chain is built from TRBV3-1 and TRBJ2-7; 8 nucleotides match TRBD1. Germline V gene data show CDR1 as LGHDT and CDR2 as YNNKEL (reference sequence). V was pared by 5 bases and J by 0 bases, with 6 bases of the junction left unmatched. The CDR3 runs 15 residues. The CDR3 spells CASSYRDRSSYEQYF. CDR3 nucleotide sequence: TGTGCCAGCAGCTACCGGGACAGGAGCTCCTACGAGCAGTACTTC.